This T cell receptor (beta chain) appears in the sequencing data of a study of blood T cells in healthy people across ages. From germline, CDR1 is SGHTA and CDR2 FQGNSA. The CDR3 is 16 amino acids. V lost 4 bases, J lost 0 bases, and 12 bases lay in between. The second PCR ran roughly 7 to 11 cycles with a sample-barcoded 5' primer and J-beta primers. TCRdb called the 5' RACE reads again in MiXCR, with one record for every CDR3 protein. This sample has more than 650,000 distinct CDR3 sequences; roughly 24% occur once, and the top ten carry about 3%. This sample also belongs to another study, concerning T cells of mothers and their children.

The sample consisted of blood. The receptor's source is a boy younger than 18 in good health. The rearrangement uses TRBV7-2 and TRBJ2-2; D is possibly TRBD1 (7 bases). The CDR3 here is CASSSQGGPNTGELFF. DNA of the CDR3: TGTGCCAGCAGCTCCCAGGGGGGACCGAACACCGGGGAGCTGTTTTTT.